These 25 T cell receptor beta chains came from one sample sequenced in a study of T cell changes during pregnancy in multiple sclerosis (dated by TCRdb to between 2017 and 2020). The method was the immunoSEQ multiplex PCR assay. TCRdb obtained this table from immuneACCESS and retained in-frame rearrangements with V and J assigned. These tables miss some clones; where compared with another copy, unresolved V genes account for less than half of the shortfall, and the remainder is unexplained. The sample records around 49,000 clones, around 90% of which are singletons. Of the sample, roughly 0.61% is held by the ten largest clones. The source material was CD4+ T cells from peripheral blood mononuclear cells, sampled after pregnancy. Receptors originate from a female donor in good health, enrolled as a control in a pregnancy study.

The chain carries TRBV6-5 and TRBJ1-4, with D uncertain. V lost 0 bases to trimming and J lost 8 bases, with 13 bases between them. The CDR3 extends over 15 amino acids. CDR1 MNHEY and CDR2 SVGAGI come from the germline V gene. CDR3 sequence: CASSYSPGRGEKLFF. The CDR3 nucleotides read TGTGCCAGCAGTTACTCTCCCGGACGAGGGGAAAAACTGTTTTTT.

This clone is a singleton in its sample. The chain employs TRBV15 and TRBJ2-3, with 8 positions matching TRBD1. Losses at the gene ends were 3 bases for V and 1 base for J; bases not matched to a gene: 3. In germline, CDR1 is LNHNV, CDR2 YYDKDF (reference sequence). The CDR3 extends over 15 amino acids. The CDR3 protein is CATSRGDRRTDTQYF. The CDR3 DNA sequence: TGTGCCACCAGCAGGGGGGACAGGCGCACAGATACGCAGTATTTT.

The rearrangement uses TRBV6-7 and TRBJ2-5, with D uncertain. TRBV6-7 is sorted into the ORF group, with uncertain function. The CDR3 is 17 residues long. V dropped 0 bases and J dropped 2 bases, with 16 bases sitting between them. This CDR3 is CASSYSFGFLGQETQYF. The CDR3 bases are TGTGCCAGCAGTTACTCGTTTGGTTTCCTAGGACAAGAGACCCAGTACTTC.

The chain joins TRBV7-9 to TRBJ2-7; possibly TRBD2 for D (5 bases). V was trimmed by 0 bases and J by 6 bases, leaving 9 bases between them. CDR3 length equals 13 residues. CDR1 and CDR2 from the germline V gene are SEHNR and FQNEAQ (reference sequence). The CDR3 sequence: CASSLAGAFEQYF. DNA of the CDR3: TGTGCCAGCAGCTTAGCGGGAGCCTTCGAGCAGTACTTC. The full variable domain, its missing parts supplied by reference TRBV7-9 and TRBJ2-7, is DTGVSQNPRHKITKRGQNVTFRCDPISEHNRLYWYRQTLGQGPEFLTYFQNEAQLEKSRLLSDRFSAERPKGSFSTLEIQRTEQGDSAMYLCASSLAGAFEQYFGPGTRLTVT.

The V call is TRBV15, the J call TRBJ1-5; no definite D call. Germline V lookup: CDR1 LNHNV, CDR2 YYDKDF (reference sequence). Trimming pared 4 bases from V and 0 bases from J, leaving 10 bases between. The CDR3 spans 15 residues. The CDR3 DNA follows: TGTGCCACCAGCATTGCAGTTAATAGCAATCAGCCCCAGCATTTT. Residues: CATSIAVNSNQPQHF.

The chain has TRBV18 and TRBJ1-5; 7 nucleotides match TRBD1. The V segment lost 3 bases and the J segment 8 bases; nucleotides outside the gene matches: 4. The CDR3 totals 13 residues. The germline V gene encodes CDR1 KGHSH and CDR2 LQKENI. In DNA form, the CDR3 reads TGTGCCAGCTCACCCGGGACAGACGAGCCCCAGCATTTT. It encodes CASSPGTDEPQHF.

The genes are TRBV5-1 and TRBJ2-3; no clear D gene. V lost 0 bases, J lost 1 base, and 9 bases lay in between. CDR3 size: 15 residues. Germline V gives CDR1 SGHRS, CDR2 YFSETQ. For the CDR3, the DNA is TGCGCCAGCAGCTTGGGGGCCTTACGCACAGATACGCAGTATTTT. This encodes CASSLGALRTDTQYF.

This clone has only one observation. The rearrangement links TRBV6-1 to TRBJ1-2; the D gene is possibly TRBD1 (6 bases). Germline V CDR1 and CDR2: MNHNS, SASEGT. CDR3 length: 13 amino acids. The V gene lost 6 bases and the J gene lost 2 bases, with 10 bases spanning the gap. In DNA, the CDR3 is TGTGCCAGCAGCCGGACAGTGAACTATGGCTACACCTTC. Encoded protein: CASSRTVNYGYTF.

This chain links TRBV19 with TRBJ1-5; the D gene is possibly TRBD1 (6 bases). This CDR3 region has 15 residues. V lost 8 bases and J lost 9, with 23 bases in between. The germline V gene has CDR1 LNHDA and CDR2 SQIVND (reference sequence). For the CDR3, the DNA is TGTGCCAGTGGGGCCGGGACGGGGACATTTCGGCCCCAGCATTTT. Protein sequence: CASGAGTGTFRPQHF.

The chain employs TRBV7-2 and TRBJ2-1; D might be TRBD1 (6 bases). V lost 1 base and J lost 3, with 7 bases in between. The germline V gene encodes CDR1 SGHTA and CDR2 FQGNSA. The CDR3 contains 14 residues. For the CDR3, the DNA is TGTGCCAGCAGCTTAGTAGGGGGCTACAATGAGCAGTTCTTC. Encoded protein: CASSLVGGYNEQFF.

This clone was counted once. This chain uses TRBV11-2 with TRBJ2-1; 7 nucleotides align to TRBD2. V shed 5 bases, J shed 9 bases, and the junction held 13 bases outside the gene matches. Germline V gene data show CDR1 as SGHAT and CDR2 as FQNNGV. This CDR3 comprises 15 residues. As DNA, the CDR3 is TGTGCCAGCAGCCGTAGGGCGGGAGAATTCACTGAGCAGTTCTTC. It is translated as CASSRRAGEFTEQFF.

This clone was seen only once. The V call is TRBV11-2, the J call TRBJ2-7; a possible D gene is TRBD2 (5 bases). Germline V gene lookup returns CDR1 SGHAT and CDR2 FQNNGV. Trimming cost V 0 bases and J 6 bases, with 9 bases left between them. This CDR3 contains 13 residues. This CDR3 reads CASSLESSGEQYF. The CDR3 DNA reads as TGTGCCAGCAGCTTAGAATCCAGCGGCGAGCAGTACTTC. The whole variable domain, remainder taken from reference TRBV11-2 and TRBJ2-7, is EAGVAQSPRYKIIEKRQSVAFWCNPISGHATLYWYQQILGQGPKLLIQFQNNGVVDDSQLPKDRFSAERLKGVDSTLKIQPAKLEDSAVYLCASSLESSGEQYFGPGTRLTVT.

This clone has just one count. This chain joins TRBV29-1 and TRBJ2-1, with TRBD1 identical over 7 bases. Germline loops: CDR1 SQVTM, CDR2 ANQGSEA. The length of the CDR3 is 12 residues. With 6 bases clipped from V and 8 bases from J, the junction kept 7 bases outside the gene matches. CDR3 loop: CSVRQGGDEQFF. CDR3 bases: TGCAGCGTGAGACAGGGTGGAGATGAGCAGTTCTTC.

The J gene is TRBJ1-2, the V gene TRBV10-3; weak D call: TRBD1 (5 bases). Deletions cut 9 bases from V and 2 bases from J, with 10 bases between. Germline V gene lookup returns CDR1 ENHRY and CDR2 SYGVKD. The CDR3 spans 12 residues. For the CDR3, the DNA is TGTGCCATGGGGGAGGGGAACTATGGCTACACCTTC. This gives the protein CAMGEGNYGYTF.

The chain uses TRBV6-5 and TRBJ2-5; D possibly corresponds to TRBD1 (5 bases). Germline V CDR1 and CDR2: MNHEY, SVGAGI. This CDR3 has 13 residues. V lost 0 bases and J 3 bases, leaving 5 bases between the germline ends. Here the CDR3 reads CASSYSGEETQYF. In DNA form, the CDR3 reads TGTGCCAGCAGTTACTCAGGGGAAGAGACCCAGTACTTC.

J is TRBJ1-4 and V is TRBV21-1. TRBV21-1 is recorded as a pseudogene. The CDR3 is 15 amino acids. The chain's CDR3 is CASSANRGREEKLFF. CDR3 DNA sequence: TGTGCCAGCAGCGCAAATAGGGGGAGGGAGGAAAAACTGTTTTTT.

The rearrangement joins TRBV5-4 to TRBJ1-1; D unresolved. The CDR3 is 14 residues long. In germline, CDR1 is SGHNT, CDR2 YYREEE (reference sequence). V lost 0 bases and J lost 4, with 10 bases in between. CDR3 in DNA: TGTGCCAGCAGCTTGGAAGCGAGCGCCACTGAAGCTTTCTTT. Residues: CASSLEASATEAFF.

This sequence joins TRBV19 and TRBJ1-1; a weak D match, TRBD1 (5 bases). Trimming removed 6 bases at V and 1 base at J, with 9 bases between. The CDR3 is made up of 13 amino acids. Germline V gene lookup returns CDR1 LNHDA and CDR2 SQIVND (reference sequence). For the CDR3, the DNA is TGTGCCAGTAGAGAACAGGAGAACACTGAAGCTTTCTTT. This gives the protein CASREQENTEAFF.

This clone was observed a few times. This chain connects TRBV5-1 to TRBJ1-1, with 7 bases identical to TRBD1. Trimming cost V 5 bases and J 3 bases; bases outside gene matches: 4. Germline loops: CDR1 SGHRS, CDR2 YFSETQ. The length of the CDR3 is 13 residues. The CDR3 loop reads CASRTTGDTEAFF. The CDR3 bases are TGCGCCAGCAGGACTACAGGGGACACTGAAGCTTTCTTT.

The chain combines TRBV5-5 with TRBJ1-1; D is uncertain. Germline V gene lookup returns CDR1 SGHKS and CDR2 YYEKEE (reference sequence). CDR3 length: 14 residues. V was trimmed by 0 bases and J by 5 bases, leaving 11 bases between them. In DNA form, the CDR3 reads TGTGCCAGCAGCTTGGGGGGAGTATCAACTGAAGCTTTCTTT. This gives the protein CASSLGGVSTEAFF.

J is TRBJ1-2 and V is TRBV6-6; a possible D gene is TRBD1 (5 bases). Per germline, CDR1 MNHNY and CDR2 SVGAGI (reference sequence). CDR3 length: 14 residues. The V end lost 4 bases, the J end lost 5 bases, and 14 bases lay between the germline ends. The CDR3 loop is CASSSSTASYGYTF. The CDR3 bases are TGTGCCAGCAGTTCATCGACAGCAAGTTATGGCTACACCTTC.

This chain joins TRBV19 and TRBJ1-1; 7 bases are a match to TRBD1. J was trimmed by 5 bases and V by 6 bases; bases with no gene match: 9. Germline-derived CDR1 and CDR2 are LNHDA and SQIVND (reference sequence). CDR3 size: 14 residues. CDR3 DNA: TGTGCCAGTAGCCGCGACAGGGAGTCGACTGAAGCTTTCTTT. It encodes CASSRDRESTEAFF.

The rearrangement links TRBV5-1 to TRBJ1-1; a possible D gene is TRBD1 (5 bases). From germline, CDR1 is SGHRS and CDR2 YFSETQ. The V end was cut by 3 bases, the J end by 4 bases, with 13 bases between. The CDR3 has 14 amino acids. CDR3 coding DNA: TGCGCCAGCAGCTCGCAGGGTCTTCGCACTGAAGCTTTCTTT. Its protein is CASSSQGLRTEAFF. Variable domain in full (rest from reference TRBV5-1 and TRBJ1-1): KAGVTQTPRYLIKTRGQQVTLSCSPISGHRSVSWYQQTPGQGLQFLFEYFSETQRNKGNFPGRFSGRQFSNSRSEMNVSTLELGDSALYLCASSSQGLRTEAFFGQGTRLTVV.

This clone was counted a few times. The V call is TRBV19, the J call TRBJ1-2; TRBD1 matches 9 bases. The CDR3 is made up of 13 amino acids. The V gene end was trimmed by 6 bases and the J gene end by 5 bases; junction bases not matched to a gene: 4. Germline V gives CDR1 LNHDA, CDR2 SQIVND (reference sequence). The CDR3 DNA is TGTGCCAGTAGGCAGGACAGGGGATATGGCTACACCTTC. Its translation is CASRQDRGYGYTF.

The chain links TRBV7-6 to TRBJ1-4; TRBD1 agrees at 8 bases. V shed 5 bases and J 8 bases; nucleotides not matched to a gene: 10. This CDR3 contains 15 residues. Germline loops: CDR1 SGHVS, CDR2 FNYEAQ. The CDR3 loop is CASSLGTGGTEKLFF. In DNA, the CDR3 is TGTGCCAGCAGCCTAGGGACAGGTGGGACGGAAAAACTGTTTTTT. The complete variable domain, with remaining parts taken from reference TRBV7-6 and TRBJ1-4, reads GAGVSQSPRYKVTKRGQDVALRCDPISGHVSLYWYRQALGQGPEFLTYFNYEAQQDKSGLPNDRFSAERPEGSISTLTIQRTEQRDSAMYRCASSLGTGGTEKLFFGSGTQLSVL.